A selection of T cell receptor beta chains follows, all from one sample in a study of cytomegalovirus exposure and HLA in healthy donors. Only in-frame clones appear in the TCRdb table, and some are missing; sequencing was by immunoSEQ multiplex PCR. The sample includes about 190,000 clones, 80% to 85% seen only once; the top ten take around 1.5%. The specimen sequenced was PBMCs. Receptors originate from a man aged 50-60 years in good health and CMV-seronegative. Both conserved end residues are part of each CDR3. The D gene is left open where the match is weak. Size is stated for part of the rows, as once, few or many counts, or as a class when the clone is expanded.

cdr3_aa: CASSLGLQETQYF
cdr3_nt: TGTGCCAGCTCCCTGGGACTGCAAGAGACCCAGTACTTC
d_call: NA
v_call: TRBV18
j_call: TRBJ2-5
clone_size: NA

cdr3_aa: CASRLQGTNEKLFF
cdr3_nt: TGTGCCAGCAGATTACAGGGAACTAATGAAAAACTGTTTTTT
d_call: NA
v_call: TRBV6-5
j_call: TRBJ1-4
clone_size: NA

cdr3_aa: CASSADSGAYNEQFF
cdr3_nt: TGTGCCAGCAGCGCGGACAGTGGAGCCTACAATGAGCAGTTCTTC
d_call: NA
v_call: TRBV7-2
j_call: TRBJ2-1
clone_size: NA

cdr3_aa: CASSIAGTGLHSYEQYF
cdr3_nt: TGTGCCAGTAGTATTGCCGGGACAGGCCTACATTCCTACGAGCAGTACTTC
d_call: TRBD1
v_call: TRBV19
j_call: TRBJ2-7
clone_size: NA

cdr3_aa: CASSYRGRGALNEQYF
cdr3_nt: TGTGCCAGCAGTTACAGGGGGCGTGGGGCGCTAAACGAGCAGTACTTC
d_call: TRBD1
v_call: TRBV6-5
j_call: TRBJ2-7
clone_size: NA

cdr3_aa: CASSRSEGYSPLHF
cdr3_nt: TGTGCCAGCAGCCGATCGGAGGGTTATTCACCCCTCCACTTT
d_call: NA
v_call: TRBV7-6
j_call: TRBJ1-6
clone_size: NA

cdr3_aa: CASSPGRQGSPLHF
cdr3_nt: TGTGCCAGCAGCCCCGGCCGACAGGGGTCACCCCTCCACTTT
d_call: TRBD1
v_call: TRBV6-5
j_call: TRBJ1-6
clone_size: NA

cdr3_aa: CASKGQGLAGELFF
cdr3_nt: TGCGCCAGTAAGGGACAGGGCTTGGCCGGGGAGCTGTTTTTT
d_call: TRBD1
v_call: TRBV5-1
j_call: TRBJ2-2
clone_size: NA

cdr3_aa: CASSSGTGGYGYTF
cdr3_nt: TGTGCCAGCAGTTCCGGGACAGGGGGATATGGCTACACCTTC
d_call: TRBD1
v_call: TRBV28
j_call: TRBJ1-2
clone_size: NA

cdr3_aa: CASSRDSPYEQYF
cdr3_nt: TGTGCCAGCAGCCGCGATTCCCCCTACGAGCAGTACTTC
d_call: NA
v_call: TRBV11-2
j_call: TRBJ2-7
clone_size: NA

cdr3_aa: CASSRKTGPSTNEKLFF
cdr3_nt: TGCGCCAGCAGCCGCAAGACAGGACCATCAACTAATGAAAAACTGTTTTTT
d_call: NA
v_call: TRBV4-3
j_call: TRBJ1-4
clone_size: NA

cdr3_aa: CASNNRGDQPQHF
cdr3_nt: TGTGCCAGCAATAACAGGGGTGATCAGCCCCAGCATTTT
d_call: TRBD1
v_call: TRBV6-1
j_call: TRBJ1-5
clone_size: NA

cdr3_aa: CASSLGGGRDEKLFF
cdr3_nt: TGTGCCAGCAGCTTGGGAGGGGGAAGGGATGAAAAACTGTTTTTT
d_call: NA
v_call: TRBV5-4
j_call: TRBJ1-4
clone_size: few

cdr3_aa: CASSELAGGSETQYF
cdr3_nt: TGTGCCAGTAGTGAGTTAGCGGGGGGATCAGAGACCCAGTACTTC
d_call: TRBD2
v_call: TRBV19
j_call: TRBJ2-5
clone_size: NA

cdr3_aa: CASSPSGSYGYTF
cdr3_nt: TGTGCCAGCAGCCCGAGCGGATCCTATGGCTACACCTTC
d_call: NA
v_call: TRBV6-5
j_call: TRBJ1-2
clone_size: NA

cdr3_aa: CASSSARADSYEQYF
cdr3_nt: TGTGCCAGCAGTTCCGCCAGGGCGGATTCCTACGAGCAGTACTTC
d_call: NA
v_call: TRBV27
j_call: TRBJ2-7
clone_size: few

cdr3_aa: CATSPGEDYYGYTF
cdr3_nt: TGCGCGACTTCCCCGGGGGAGGACTACTATGGCTACACCTTC
d_call: NA
v_call: TRBV23-1
j_call: TRBJ1-2
clone_size: NA

cdr3_aa: CASSVGYRGRNTIYF
cdr3_nt: TGTGCCAGCAGCGTAGGGTATAGGGGCCGAAACACCATATATTTT
d_call: NA
v_call: TRBV9
j_call: TRBJ1-3
clone_size: NA

cdr3_aa: CASRTGGGGVNYGYTF
cdr3_nt: TGTGCCAGCAGGACAGGGGGGGGTGGTGTTAACTATGGCTACACCTTC
d_call: TRBD1
v_call: TRBV28
j_call: TRBJ1-2
clone_size: NA

cdr3_aa: CASSLQGGETQYF
cdr3_nt: TGTGCCAGCTCCTTACAGGGTGGAGAGACCCAGTACTTC
d_call: NA
v_call: TRBV18
j_call: TRBJ2-5
clone_size: NA

cdr3_aa: CASSLVAGAYNEQFF
cdr3_nt: TGCGCCAGCAGCTTGGTGGCGGGGGCCTACAATGAGCAGTTCTTC
d_call: TRBD2
v_call: TRBV5-1
j_call: TRBJ2-1
clone_size: NA

cdr3_aa: CASSSLTVSEAFF
cdr3_nt: TGTGCCAGCAGCTCCCTGACAGTTAGTGAAGCTTTCTTT
d_call: NA
v_call: TRBV7-9
j_call: TRBJ1-1
clone_size: NA

cdr3_aa: CASSPTRTGGHTIYF
cdr3_nt: TGTGCCAGCAGTCCCACCCGAACAGGGGGTCACACCATATATTTT
d_call: TRBD1
v_call: TRBV27
j_call: TRBJ1-3
clone_size: NA

cdr3_aa: CASSEAGRSTYEQYF
cdr3_nt: TGTGCCAGCAGTGAAGCTGGTAGAAGTACCTACGAGCAGTACTTC
d_call: NA
v_call: TRBV6-1
j_call: TRBJ2-7
clone_size: NA

cdr3_aa: CASSQAQGAGTREQYF
cdr3_nt: TGTGCCAGCAGCCAAGCTCAAGGGGCCGGGACAAGGGAGCAGTACTTC
d_call: NA
v_call: TRBV4-2
j_call: TRBJ2-7
clone_size: once

cdr3_aa: CKGASGTEAFF
cdr3_nt: TGCAAGGGCGCCAGCGGCACTGAAGCTTTCTTT
d_call: NA
v_call: TRBV20-1
j_call: TRBJ1-1
clone_size: NA

cdr3_aa: CAISEGQGRINEQFF
cdr3_nt: TGTGCCATCAGTGAGGGACAGGGTCGAATAAATGAGCAGTTCTTC
d_call: TRBD1
v_call: TRBV10-3
j_call: TRBJ2-1
clone_size: few

cdr3_aa: CASSLGAGFDEQYF
cdr3_nt: TGTGCCAGCAGCTTAGGGGCAGGTTTCGACGAGCAGTACTTC
d_call: NA
v_call: TRBV7-9
j_call: TRBJ2-7
clone_size: once

cdr3_aa: CASSGRDTQYF
cdr3_nt: TGTGCCAGCAGCGGTAGAGATACGCAGTATTTT
d_call: NA
v_call: TRBV5-8
j_call: TRBJ2-3
clone_size: NA

cdr3_aa: CASSYGGADNSPLHF
cdr3_nt: TGTGCCAGCAGTTACGGGGGGGCCGATAATTCACCCCTCCACTTT
d_call: NA
v_call: TRBV6-5
j_call: TRBJ1-6
clone_size: NA

cdr3_aa: CASRPTGVKLFF
cdr3_nt: TGTGCCAGCAGACCTACAGGGGTAAAACTGTTTTTT
d_call: TRBD1
v_call: TRBV28
j_call: TRBJ1-4
clone_size: NA

cdr3_aa: CSAPQGPEAFF
cdr3_nt: TGCAGTGCTCCCCAGGGCCCTGAAGCTTTCTTT
d_call: NA
v_call: TRBV20-1
j_call: TRBJ1-1
clone_size: few

cdr3_aa: CASSARDRYYGYTF
cdr3_nt: TGTGCCAGCAGTGCCAGGGACAGATACTATGGCTACACCTTC
d_call: TRBD1
v_call: TRBV25-1
j_call: TRBJ1-2
clone_size: NA

cdr3_aa: CASSRTGIHGYTF
cdr3_nt: TGTGCCAGCAGCCGGACAGGTATTCATGGCTACACCTTC
d_call: TRBD1
v_call: TRBV5-4
j_call: TRBJ1-2
clone_size: once

cdr3_aa: CASSLYSRGRIQPQHF
cdr3_nt: TGTGCCAGCAGCTTATATAGCAGGGGGCGCATTCAGCCCCAGCATTTT
d_call: TRBD1
v_call: TRBV7-6
j_call: TRBJ1-5
clone_size: NA

cdr3_aa: CASTTGATEAFF
cdr3_nt: TGTGCCAGCACGACAGGGGCCACTGAAGCTTTCTTT
d_call: TRBD1
v_call: TRBV19
j_call: TRBJ1-1
clone_size: NA

cdr3_aa: CASSLGLAGHNEQFF
cdr3_nt: TGTGCCAGCAGCCTGGGACTAGCGGGGCACAATGAGCAGTTCTTC
d_call: TRBD2
v_call: TRBV7-9
j_call: TRBJ2-1
clone_size: NA

cdr3_aa: CASSPAGAGDFYGYTF
cdr3_nt: TGTGCCAGCTCACCCGCCGGGGCGGGAGACTTCTATGGCTACACCTTC
d_call: NA
v_call: TRBV18
j_call: TRBJ1-2
clone_size: NA

cdr3_aa: CATTSGGARDEQFF
cdr3_nt: TGTGCCACCACTAGCGGGGGGGCCCGCGATGAGCAGTTCTTC
d_call: TRBD2
v_call: TRBV6-5
j_call: TRBJ2-1
clone_size: NA

cdr3_aa: CASGLVPLGHEQYF
cdr3_nt: TGTGCTAGTGGTTTGGTGCCCTTGGGGCACGAGCAGTACTTC
d_call: NA
v_call: TRBV12-5
j_call: TRBJ2-7
clone_size: NA

cdr3_aa: CASSPPGLAGVGGEQYF
cdr3_nt: TGTGCCAGCAGCCCCCCCGGACTAGCGGGAGTGGGAGGCGAGCAGTACTTC
d_call: TRBD2
v_call: TRBV7-2
j_call: TRBJ2-7
clone_size: NA

cdr3_aa: CASSPNEAGGFIDEQYF
cdr3_nt: TGTGCCAGCTCACCAAATGAAGCGGGAGGGTTTATCGACGAGCAGTACTTC
d_call: TRBD2
v_call: TRBV18
j_call: TRBJ2-7
clone_size: NA

cdr3_aa: CASSPGRGYTF
cdr3_nt: TGTGCCAGCAGTCCGGGTAGAGGCTACACCTTC
d_call: NA
v_call: TRBV6-6
j_call: TRBJ1-2
clone_size: NA

cdr3_aa: CASSFRGQETQYF
cdr3_nt: TGTGCCAGCAGCTTCAGAGGACAAGAGACCCAGTACTTC
d_call: NA
v_call: TRBV11-3
j_call: TRBJ2-5
clone_size: NA

cdr3_aa: CASSGTRPYNEQFF
cdr3_nt: TGTGCCAGTAGCGGGACTAGACCCTACAATGAGCAGTTCTTC
d_call: TRBD2
v_call: TRBV19
j_call: TRBJ2-1
clone_size: NA

cdr3_aa: CASSFRPGEGSDTQYF
cdr3_nt: TGCGCCAGCAGTTTCCGACCCGGGGAGGGTTCGGATACGCAGTATTTT
d_call: TRBD2
v_call: TRBV5-1
j_call: TRBJ2-3
clone_size: NA

cdr3_aa: CAGDGTSGHNSYEQYF
cdr3_nt: TGTGCCGGGGACGGAACTAGCGGGCATAATTCCTACGAGCAGTACTTC
d_call: TRBD2
v_call: TRBV30
j_call: TRBJ2-7
clone_size: once

cdr3_aa: CASSVAGSTEAFF
cdr3_nt: TGTGCCAGCAGCGTAGCAGGGTCTACTGAAGCTTTCTTT
d_call: NA
v_call: TRBV9
j_call: TRBJ1-1
clone_size: NA

cdr3_aa: CASSSGLAGGQETQYF
cdr3_nt: TGTGCCAGTAGTTCAGGACTAGCGGGGGGACAAGAGACCCAGTACTTC
d_call: TRBD2
v_call: TRBV19
j_call: TRBJ2-5
clone_size: NA

cdr3_aa: CASSELGGRNTEAFF
cdr3_nt: TGCGCCAGCAGTGAGCTTGGGGGGAGGAACACTGAAGCTTTCTTT
d_call: NA
v_call: TRBV10-1
j_call: TRBJ1-1
clone_size: NA

cdr3_aa: CAWSVGGILSNQPQHF
cdr3_nt: TGTGCCTGGAGTGTCGGAGGGATTCTTAGCAATCAGCCCCAGCATTTT
d_call: NA
v_call: TRBV30
j_call: TRBJ1-5
clone_size: NA

cdr3_aa: CSGRGQNYEQYF
cdr3_nt: TGCAGCGGCCGTGGACAAAACTACGAGCAGTACTTC
d_call: NA
v_call: TRBV29-1
j_call: TRBJ2-7
clone_size: NA

cdr3_aa: CASSFRGMNTEAFF
cdr3_nt: TGTGCCAGCAGTTTCAGGGGAATGAACACTGAAGCTTTCTTT
d_call: NA
v_call: TRBV6-1
j_call: TRBJ1-1
clone_size: NA

cdr3_aa: CASSLYPTGNNSPLHF
cdr3_nt: TGTGCCAGCAGCTTATACCCAACAGGGAATAATTCACCCCTCCACTTT
d_call: NA
v_call: TRBV7-3
j_call: TRBJ1-6
clone_size: NA

cdr3_aa: CASSLQGNNYGYTF
cdr3_nt: TGTGCCAGCAGTTTACAGGGAAATAACTATGGCTACACCTTC
d_call: NA
v_call: TRBV2
j_call: TRBJ1-2
clone_size: once

cdr3_aa: CASSLHPGAEAFF
cdr3_nt: TGTGCCAGCAGCCTCCACCCGGGGGCTGAAGCTTTCTTT
d_call: NA
v_call: TRBV7-2
j_call: TRBJ1-1
clone_size: NA